This T cell receptor (beta chain) was documented in a study of memory CD4+ T cells and cytomegalovirus serostatus. Overall study findings and caveats: CD4+ memory repertoires contained 67 of 164 reported CMV TCRbeta sequences. The CMV-associated TCR signature appears largely within the CD4+ memory repertoire.

This clone has only a few counts. Its antigen is unknown. Assay used: immunoSEQ multiplex PCR; TCRdb lists only in-frame clones, some missing. This table has some 54,000 clones, 83% appearing once. CDR3 length: 15 amino acids. V lost 5 bases and J lost 1, with 14 bases in between. Per the germline V gene, CDR1 is SGHTA and CDR2 is FQGNSA. Single viable CD3+CD4+CD8-CD45RO+ cells were sorted as the memory CD4+ T cells. The rearrangement joins TRBV7-2 to TRBJ1-1, with D perhaps matching TRBD1 (5 bases). This TCR derives from an adult in good health and CMV-seropositive. Material: memory CD4+ T cells from blood. CDR3 loop: CASSPRGGRNTEAFF. CDR3 DNA: TGTGCCAGCAGCCCCCGGGGCGGTCGGAACACTGAAGCTTTCTTT.